This record concerns one T cell receptor beta chain sequence. Its specificity is unknown. An overlapping HIV-1 Gag peptide pool stimulated these cells at 0.95 to 1 ug/peptide/mL. Memory cells lacking CD40L and CD69 with high CD45RO were sorted. CD8+ T cells were removed from PBMCs prior to stimulation. Anti-CD28/CD49d costimulation, CD40-blocking antibody and enfuvirtide were given to CD8-depleted PBMCs for about 17 hours. There are 12 residues in the CDR3. Trimming took 2 bases from V and 6 from J, leaving 8 bases between them. CDR1 is SEHNR and CDR2 is FQNEAQ in the germline V gene (reference sequence). The sample comes from a study of persistence of HIV-infected CD4 T cells. General observations from the study: Antigen-responding cells were enriched for degenerate expanded CDR3beta sequences. CMV- and Gag-responding cells had lower TCRbeta richness than CD3/CD28-responding cells.

The libraries were made with immunoSEQ version 4 in survey mode. Only in-frame clones appear in the TCRdb table, and some are missing; sequencing was by immunoSEQ multiplex PCR. The sample has 38,000 or so clones, 70% to 90% seen once. The chain carries TRBV7-9 and TRBJ2-7; the D gene is possibly TRBD1 (5 bases). Sequencing was performed on cultured CD4+ T cells from PBMCs, taken from a patient who received antiretroviral therapy. This clonotype was obtained from an adult with HIV. The donor label of this sample is uncertain. The CDR3 region has the DNA TGTGCCAGCAGCTTACAGGGCTTCGAGCAGTACTTC. This gives the protein CASSLQGFEQYF. Based on the CDR3 plus reference TRBV7-9 and TRBJ2-7, the full variable domain is DTGVSQNPRHKITKRGQNVTFRCDPISEHNRLYWYRQTLGQGPEFLTYFQNEAQLEKSRLLSDRFSAERPKGSFSTLEIQRTEQGDSAMYLCASSLQGFEQYFGPGTRLTVT.